The 8 T cell receptor beta chains presented below share a single source sample, sequenced in a study of T cell responses to AZD1222 COVID-19 vaccine. TCRdb's copy holds only in-frame clones and misses some; the assay was immunoSEQ multiplex PCR. The table has about 56,000 clones, over 75% seen once. The starting material was peripheral blood, obtained on day 0 of AZD1222 vaccination. These receptor sequences come from an adult in good health.

The gene calls are TRBV18 and TRBJ1-2; D call uncertain. Germline CDR1 and CDR2: KGHSH and LQKENI. The CDR3 length is 13 residues. Trimming left V 3 bases short and J 3 bases short, with 8 bases between. DNA for the CDR3: TGTGCCAGCTCACCCGACGGAGACTATGGCTACACCTTC. It translates to CASSPDGDYGYTF.

V gene TRBV12-3 or TRBV12-4 combines with J gene TRBJ2-1; the D is unclear. Trimming left V 6 bases short and J 5 bases short, with 5 bases between. This CDR3 is 11 amino acids long. Written as DNA, the CDR3 is TGTGCCAGCAGCCTGAACAATGAGCAGTTCTTC. This encodes CASSLNNEQFF.

J is TRBJ2-1 and V is TRBV19; D is possibly TRBD1 or TRBD2 (5 bases each). The germline V gene encodes CDR1 LNHDA and CDR2 SQIVND (reference sequence). V was shortened by 5 bases and J by 11 bases, with 19 bases between the two germline ends. The CDR3 extends over 14 amino acids. Here the CDR3 DNA reads TGTGCCAGTAGTGAGGTGAGGGGACCCCTGAAGCAGTTCTTC. Translating gives CASSEVRGPLKQFF.

The chain couples TRBV6-4 to TRBJ2-1; 11 nucleotides agree with TRBD2. V trimming: 0 bases; J trimming: 9 bases; junction bases outside the gene matches: 4. This CDR3 contains 15 residues. The germline V gene has CDR1 MRHNA and CDR2 SNTAGT. The CDR3 region has the DNA TGTGCCAGCAGTGACTCTAGCGGGGGGGCCCGTGAGCAGTTCTTC. This translates into CASSDSSGGAREQFF.

This chain joins TRBV9 and TRBJ1-4, with no clear D. The CDR3 runs 16 residues. The germline gives CDR1 SGDLS, CDR2 YYNGEE. V was trimmed by 0 bases and J by 0 bases, leaving 9 bases between them. The CDR3 DNA reads as TGTGCCAGCAGCGTAGATCGGGTTGCAACTAATGAAAAACTGTTTTTT. Amino acids: CASSVDRVATNEKLFF.

This clone was counted between two and nine times. The J gene is TRBJ2-7, the V gene TRBV5-5, with no clear D. The CDR3 is 11 amino acids. Trimming stripped 3 bases from V and 5 bases from J, with 6 bases between. Germline loops: CDR1 SGHKS, CDR2 YYEKEE (reference sequence). CDR3 amino acids: CASSSMDEQYF. The CDR3 bases are TGTGCCAGCAGCTCCATGGACGAGCAGTACTTC.

The chain carries TRBV6-6 and TRBJ2-1; tentatively, D is TRBD2 (5 bases). V lost 2 bases and J lost 1, with 12 bases in between. CDR1 is MNHNY and CDR2 is SVGAGI in the germline V gene (reference sequence). There are 16 residues in the CDR3. The CDR3 here is CASSYPAGASYNEQFF. The CDR3 DNA reads as TGTGCCAGCAGTTACCCCGCGGGCGCTTCCTACAATGAGCAGTTCTTC.

The sample holds a few counts of this clone. V and J are TRBV12-1 and TRBJ2-7; TRBD2 is taken as the D call from the table, unchecked against the DNA. TRBV12-1 is annotated as a pseudogene. The CDR3 is 15 residues long. The CDR3 nucleotides are TGTGCCAGCAGCGTTCGGGCAGGGGAGGGCTACGAGCAGTACTTC. Protein product: CASSVRAGEGYEQYF.